This T cell receptor (beta chain) was documented in a study of T cells in Graves' hyperthyroidism and ophthalmopathy. General study findings and limits: The blood repertoire included most of the expanded thyroid clonotypes above 0.001. Ophthalmopathy, which appeared later, was predicted by the model a median 6.5 months before onset.

Germline CDR1 reads SGHVS; CDR2 reads FNYEAQ. This CDR3 is 16 amino acids long. V shed 5 bases and J 3 bases; nucleotides not matched to a gene: 10. If no ophthalmopathy progression occurred within 18 months, Graves' hyperthyroidism was stable. Uncontrolled infections, other autoimmune diseases, pregnancy or lactation led to exclusion of patients. Authors of the study amplified TCR beta CDR3 regions from RNA transcripts. The HTBI primer set served for first-round RT-PCR of the TCR CDR3. MiXCR, run by TCRdb on the multiplex PCR reads, gives a single entry per CDR3 protein. The sample includes around 700,000 distinct CDR3 sequences, roughly a third of them seen just once. This clonotype was observed at least ten times. The antigen is not known.

The source is a woman in her 40s with Graves' hyperthyroidism. The specimen sequenced was blood. The chain recombines TRBV7-6 with TRBJ2-7, with TRBD1 identical over 10 bases. CDR3 bases: TGTGCCAGCAGCCGGGGACAGGGGTTGGGTGTCTACGAGCAGTACTTC. Its protein product is CASSRGQGLGVYEQYF.